Here is one T cell receptor beta chain with its context. What antigen it recognizes has not been identified. One base away there is no much larger clone; base qualities are not given. CDR1 and CDR2 are read off the germline V gene as MRHNA and SNTAGT. V is reduced by 6 bases and J by 2 bases, leaving a spacing of 10 bases between them. From its cysteine to its phenylalanine, the CDR3 spans 13 amino acids. Only the CDR3 part of the read is kept: 39 bases, read in frame from the first base. The collaborating institutions used their own protocols to collect whole blood in K2EDTA tubes. For TCRbeta analysis, collaborators shipped samples in one of three forms: frozen whole blood, isolated PBMCs, or DNA extracted from either of those sample types. This sample is drawn from a study of blood T cell repertoires in COVID-19 (dated by TCRdb to about 2020). At the level of the whole study: Samples from collaborators originated in the United States, Italy and Spain and spanned both the acute and convalescent phases of COVID-19. The sample metadata nearly always contained a de-identified subject ID, COVID-19 status, age in years and sex. The material from the prospective study consisted of cDNA or gDNA derived from T cells, B-cell-depleted T cells, or PBMCs. Samples came from the ongoing ImmuneRACE study (first 160 participants) plus 1,254 subjects from 6 global collaborators. Where available, HLA class I and class II types were taken from metadata supplied by the sample provider and were not determined by assay-based typing. The repertoires were released in a freely available public database meant as a resource for research on the immune response to SARS-CoV-2. Subjects who had been exposed to COVID-19, were actively infected with it, or had recovered from it provided the deeply sampled blood TCRbeta repertoires that made up the dataset. Paper-wide results and their limitations: The quantity of clinical and demographic metadata differed by source and by participant and was supplied without curation.

TCRbeta CDR3 regions were amplified from genomic DNA using the immunoSEQ Assay, a bias-controlled multiplex PCR. The paper's processing steps were these. The number of nucleated cells in each sample was estimated from the amplification of reference gene primers within the assay. To quantify the absolute abundance of each unique TCRbeta CDR3 rearrangement, sequence reads were collapsed and filtered. For each sample, productive Simpson clonality was calculated as the square root of Simpson's diversity index over productive rearrangements. What TCRdb holds here is the immuneACCESS table cut down to in-frame rearrangements. Part of the clones is not present; checked against another copy, under half of the missing clones reflect an unresolved V gene, and the others are unexplained. Clone size and the V and J calls come from that table; the DNA yielded D and trimming. The table for this sample lists about 380,000 clones; roughly four fifths of them were counted only once. The ten largest clones represent around 1.1% of the sample.

Source material: peripheral blood. This sequence was found in a human donor with acute or convalescent COVID-19. The donor label of this sample is uncertain. The chain is assembled from TRBV6-4 and TRBJ1-1, with the D gene not confidently named. The DNA sequence is TGTGCCAGCAGGCGGGAGATCAACACTGAAGCTTTCTTT. Its protein reads: CASRREINTEAFF.